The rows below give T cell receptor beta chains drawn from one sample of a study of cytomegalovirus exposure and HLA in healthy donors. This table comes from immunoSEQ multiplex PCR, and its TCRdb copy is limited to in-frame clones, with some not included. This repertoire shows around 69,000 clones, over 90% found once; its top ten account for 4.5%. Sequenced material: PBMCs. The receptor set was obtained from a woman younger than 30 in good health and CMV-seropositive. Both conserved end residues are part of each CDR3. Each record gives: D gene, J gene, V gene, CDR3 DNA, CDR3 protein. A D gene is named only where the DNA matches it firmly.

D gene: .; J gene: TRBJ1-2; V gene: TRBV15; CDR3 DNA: TGTGCCACCACCCCCGGTGAGACAGGTTATGGCTACACCTTC; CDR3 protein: CATTPGETGYGYTF
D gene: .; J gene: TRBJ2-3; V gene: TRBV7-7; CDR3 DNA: TGTGCTAGCAGCTCCTACACAGATACGCAGTATTTT; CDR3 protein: CASSSYTDTQYF
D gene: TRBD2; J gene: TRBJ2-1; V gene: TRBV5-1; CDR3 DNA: TGCGCCAGCAGCTCTAGCGGTAGCTCCTACAATGAGCAGTTCTTC; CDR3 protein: CASSSSGSSYNEQFF
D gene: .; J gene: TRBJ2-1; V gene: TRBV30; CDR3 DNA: TGTGCCTGGCTCGGGACTGAATCCTACAATGAGCAGTTCTTC; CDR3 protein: CAWLGTESYNEQFF
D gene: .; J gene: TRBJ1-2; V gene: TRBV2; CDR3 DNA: TGTGCCAGCGGAGTCTATGGCTACACCTTC; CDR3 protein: CASGVYGYTF
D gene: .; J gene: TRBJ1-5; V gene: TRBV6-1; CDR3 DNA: TGTGCCAGCATCCATTATGAGTCGGGGAATCAGCCCCAGCATTTT; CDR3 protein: CASIHYESGNQPQHF
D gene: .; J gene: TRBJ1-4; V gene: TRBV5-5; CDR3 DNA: TGTGCCAGCAGCTTAGGAGGAGAGGAAAAACTGTTTTTT; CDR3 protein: CASSLGGEEKLFF
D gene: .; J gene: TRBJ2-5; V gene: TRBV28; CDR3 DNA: TGTGCCAGCACCTACGAGGAGGCGGGCGGCCTGGGAGAGACCCAGTACTTC; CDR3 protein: CASTYEEAGGLGETQYF
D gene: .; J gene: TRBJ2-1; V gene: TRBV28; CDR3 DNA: TGTGCCAGCACCCTAGGTCGTTATCTCAACAATGAGCAGTTCTTC; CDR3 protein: CASTLGRYLNNEQFF
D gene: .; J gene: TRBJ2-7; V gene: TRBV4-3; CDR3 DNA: TGCGCCAGCAGCCAATACAGAAACTACGAGCAGTACTTC; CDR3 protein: CASSQYRNYEQYF
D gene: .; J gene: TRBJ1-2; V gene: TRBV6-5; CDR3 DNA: TGTGCCAGCAGTTACTTGTACCAGGGGTATAACTATGGCTACACCTTC; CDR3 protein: CASSYLYQGYNYGYTF
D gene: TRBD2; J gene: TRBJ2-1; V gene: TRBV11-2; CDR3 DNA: TGTGCCAGCAGCTCTACAGGGCTAGCGGGAGTCAATGAGCAGTTCTTC; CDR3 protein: CASSSTGLAGVNEQFF
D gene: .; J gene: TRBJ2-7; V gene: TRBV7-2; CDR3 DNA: TGTGCCAGCAGCCACCCCGATGAGGGAACCTACGAGCAGTACTTC; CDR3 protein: CASSHPDEGTYEQYF
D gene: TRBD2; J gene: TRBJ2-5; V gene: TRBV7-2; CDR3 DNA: TGTGCCAGCAGCTTAGGGGGAGGGTTGGAGACCCAGTACTTC; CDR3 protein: CASSLGGGLETQYF
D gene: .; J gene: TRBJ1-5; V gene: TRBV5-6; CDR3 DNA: TGTGCCAGCAGCTTGGGAGGGGCGGGGAGAAGGTATCAGCCCCAGCATTTT; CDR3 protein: CASSLGGAGRRYQPQHF
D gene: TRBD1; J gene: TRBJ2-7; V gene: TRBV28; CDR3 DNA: TGTGCCAGCAGACAGGGGCCCTACGAGCAGTACTTC; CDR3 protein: CASRQGPYEQYF
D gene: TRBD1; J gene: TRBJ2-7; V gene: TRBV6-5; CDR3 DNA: TGTGCCAGCACCAAGGACAGGGCGGCCAACGAGCAGTACTTC; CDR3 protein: CASTKDRAANEQYF
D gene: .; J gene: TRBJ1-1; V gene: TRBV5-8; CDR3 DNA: TGTGCCAGCAGCTTCGGTGGAGCTTTCTTT; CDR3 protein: CASSFGGAFF
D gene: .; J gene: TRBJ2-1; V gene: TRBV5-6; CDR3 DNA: TGTGCCAGCAGCTTCATCGGGACACTATACAATGAGCAGTTCTTC; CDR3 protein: CASSFIGTLYNEQFF